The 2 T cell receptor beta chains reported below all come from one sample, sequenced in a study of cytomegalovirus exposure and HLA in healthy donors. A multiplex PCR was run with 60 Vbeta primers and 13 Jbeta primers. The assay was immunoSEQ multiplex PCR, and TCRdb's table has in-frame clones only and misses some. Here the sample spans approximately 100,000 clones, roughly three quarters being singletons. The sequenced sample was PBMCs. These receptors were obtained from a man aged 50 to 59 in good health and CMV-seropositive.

CDR3 protein: CAWISVGGAAFF. CDR3 in DNA: TGTGCCTGGATATCCGTGGGCGGGGCAGCTTTCTTT. The chain combines TRBV30 with TRBJ1-1; the D gene is possibly TRBD1 (5 bases). Germline assignment: CDR1 GTSNPN and CDR2 SVGIG (reference sequence). Trimming stripped 4 bases from V and 10 bases from J, with 16 bases between. The CDR3 runs 12 residues.

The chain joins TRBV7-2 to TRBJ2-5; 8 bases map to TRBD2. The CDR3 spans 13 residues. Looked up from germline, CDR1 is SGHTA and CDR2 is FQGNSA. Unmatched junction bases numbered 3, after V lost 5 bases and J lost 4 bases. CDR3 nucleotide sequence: TGTGCCAGCAGCCGTAGCGGGACAGAGACCCAGTACTTC. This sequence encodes CASSRSGTETQYF.